This T cell receptor (beta chain) originates from a study of STAT3 mutations in large granular lymphocyte leukemia. The repertoire was sequenced with immunoSEQ multiplex PCR; TCRdb's copy has only in-frame clones and lacks some. The table lists 37,000 or so clones, 70% to 90% of them singletons. Overall study results and limits: No sample exists from the first appearance of each clone. At least one immunodominant TCR beta clonotype appeared in every T-cell large granular lymphocyte leukemia patient. In some patients, a small highly pathogenic clone possibly went undetected.

Remarks on this clone: Its specificity is unknown.

The TCR comes from a human donor with T large granular lymphocyte leukemia. Some clones in this sample may be carry-over from other donors' samples. Sequenced material: PBMCs.

The CDR3: CASSGQVAIPYGYTF. The CDR3 DNA reads as TGTGCCAGCAGTGGACAGGTTGCGATCCCCTATGGCTACACCTTC. The chain uses TRBV5-6 and TRBJ1-2; 7 bases line up with TRBD1. Germline CDR1 is SGHDT and CDR2 is YYEEEE. The junction had 11 bases not matched to a gene; V was cut back by 5 bases and J by 4 bases. CDR3 size: 15 residues.